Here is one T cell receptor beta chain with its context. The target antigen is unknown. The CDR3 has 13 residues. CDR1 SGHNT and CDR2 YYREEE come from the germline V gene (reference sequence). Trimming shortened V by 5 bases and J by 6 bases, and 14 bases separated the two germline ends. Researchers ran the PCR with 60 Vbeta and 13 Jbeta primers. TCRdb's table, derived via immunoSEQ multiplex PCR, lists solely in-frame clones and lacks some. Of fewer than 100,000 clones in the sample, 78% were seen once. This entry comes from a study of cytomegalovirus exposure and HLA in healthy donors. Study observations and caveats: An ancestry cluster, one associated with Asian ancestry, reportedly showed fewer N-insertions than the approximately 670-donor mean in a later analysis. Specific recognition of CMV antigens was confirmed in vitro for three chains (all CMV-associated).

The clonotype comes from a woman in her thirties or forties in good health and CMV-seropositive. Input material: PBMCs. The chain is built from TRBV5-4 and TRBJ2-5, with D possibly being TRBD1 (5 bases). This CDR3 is CASRTQGDQTQYF. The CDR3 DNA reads TGTGCCAGCAGAACCCAGGGCGACCAGACCCAGTACTTC.